Sequencing of this T cell receptor beta chain was carried out in a study of cytomegalovirus exposure and HLA in healthy donors. Study-level points and caveats: TCR beta chains associated with HLA were, in a later analysis, more clonally expanded than equally common others.

60 Vbeta and 13 Jbeta primers were used in PCR. Measured with immunoSEQ multiplex PCR; TCRdb has only the in-frame clones, and not every one. This sample has 200,000 or so clones, with roughly four fifths found just once. Between the trimmed V and J ends, which lost 6 bases and 4 bases, there was a span of 11 bases. Germline V gives CDR1 LNHDA, CDR2 SQIVND (reference sequence). The CDR3 is 13 residues long. With regard to this clone: The target antigen is unknown.

The receptor was isolated from a boy between 2 and 10 years old in good health and CMV-seronegative. The V call is TRBV19, the J call TRBJ2-3; D perhaps matches TRBD2 (6 bases). Sequenced: PBMCs. CDR3 DNA: TGTGCCAGTAGCCAACTAGCCCCAGATACGCAGTATTTT. It specifies CASSQLAPDTQYF.